This TCR beta chain was retrieved from a study of beta chain features in type 1 diabetes. Findings of the study overall: Shorter TCRB CDR3s, moderately but significantly so, marked every one of the four CD4+ subsets in Type 1 diabetes patients.

Sequenced material consisted of expressed TCRB transcripts (all of the isolated RNA was reverse transcribed). Profiling relied on immunoSEQ multiplex PCR, and the TCRdb table lists in-frame clones only, not all of them. The table has about half a million clones, 25% to 35% seen once. Trimming took 10 bases from V and 1 from J, leaving 13 bases between them. The CDR3 has 13 residues. CDR1 and CDR2 from the germline V gene are MDHEN and SYDVKM. Turning to this clone: No antigen is known for it.

The sequence was collected from a man younger than 35 in good health. Specimen: naive CD4+ T cells from blood. The rearrangement uses TRBV28 and TRBJ1-1, with D uncertain. CDR3 sequence reads: CATDTSENTEAFF. CDR3 DNA: TGTGCCACAGACACCTCGGAGAACACTGAAGCTTTCTTT.